Below, 4 T cell receptor beta chains from the same sample are listed, as sequenced in a study of CD8+ T cells in alopecia areata. Sequencing used cDNA as its template, made by extracting RNA and reverse transcribing it. TCRdb keeps only in-frame clones here, not all; method: immunoSEQ multiplex PCR. This repertoire shows 170,000 or so clones, 53% found once; its top ten account for 10% to 12%. This sample's treatment: oral pan-JAK inhibitor, 5-10 mg twice daily. Here the sequenced sample was CD8+ T cells sorted from blood, taken at week 24, from a patient treated with tofacitinib. The origin of the receptors is a human donor with alopecia areata.

This clone occurred a few times. The DNA of the CDR3 is TGTGCCAGCAGTTCCACCGGACTAGCGGCGGAGACCCAGTACTTC. Its translation is CASSSTGLAAETQYF. This chain links TRBV6-5 with TRBJ2-5, with 10 bases aligning to TRBD2. Germline V gives CDR1 MNHEY, CDR2 SVGAGI. J lost 5 bases, V lost 4 bases, and 7 bases had no gene match. The CDR3 is 15 residues long.

This clone was detected only once. This rearrangement joins TRBV2 to TRBJ1-6; possible D gene TRBD1, 6 bases. The V and J ends lost 3 bases and 9 bases respectively, with 18 bases between them. This CDR3 has 16 amino acids. The germline CDR1 and CDR2 sequences are SNHLY and FYNNEI. In nucleotides, the CDR3 is TGTGCCAGCAGTGATACCCAGTCTCGGGGGCGTTCACCCCTCCACTTT. Its protein is CASSDTQSRGRSPLHF.

The chain combines TRBV29-1 with TRBJ1-1; D not certain. Germline V lookup: CDR1 SQVTM, CDR2 ANQGSEA. CDR3 length equals 13 residues. V shed 6 bases and J shed 1 base, with 12 bases lying between them. The CDR3 protein is CSVLDGTNTEAFF. The CDR3 DNA reads TGCAGCGTCCTCGACGGAACGAACACTGAAGCTTTCTTT.

V usage is TRBV29-1 and J usage is TRBJ2-5, with D possibly TRBD2 on 5 matching bases. Trimming cost V 8 bases and J 4 bases, with 23 bases left between them. Germline assignment: CDR1 SQVTM and CDR2 ANQGSEA. CDR3 size: 15 residues. The DNA for the CDR3 is TGCAGCCTCGCGGGCCTTGGCGACCTGGGAGAGACCCAGTACTTC. This translates into CSLAGLGDLGETQYF.